This T cell receptor (beta chain) emerged from a study of cytomegalovirus exposure and HLA in healthy donors. Looking at the study overall: Unique TCRs numbering roughly 85 million, obtained from HLA-typed donors, made up an early data release.

60 Vbeta and 13 Jbeta primers were used in PCR. Method: immunoSEQ multiplex PCR; TCRdb's copy keeps in-frame clones and lacks some. This sample carries over 150,000 clones, approximately 82% of them seen once, and the ten largest clones take roughly 2%. Overall study results and limits: Common viral pathogens were later found to be apparently linked to several of the most significant clusters. Later analysis reportedly placed an Asian-associated ancestry cluster below the roughly 700-donor mean in N-insertions.

With regard to this clone: Its antigen is unidentified.

Germline V gives CDR1 SQVTM, CDR2 ANQGSEA. V was shortened by 0 bases and J by 6 bases, with 18 bases between the two germline ends. The CDR3 is 16 residues long. The specimen sequenced was PBMCs. The chain has TRBV29-1 and TRBJ1-5; D unclear. The clonotype was recovered from a woman between 25 and 40 years old in good health and CMV-seronegative. The DNA for the CDR3 is TGCAGCGTTGAAGACTCCTCCGGGAGGCCCGGTCAGCCCCAGCATTTT. It yields the protein CSVEDSSGRPGQPQHF.